This TCR beta chain was documented in a study of blood T cell repertoires in COVID-19. The wider study: The United States, Italy and Spain were the sources of the acute and convalescent COVID-19 samples. Nucleic acid was either cDNA or gDNA, and it came from T cells, B-cell-depleted T cells, or PBMCs.

Original analysis: Reference gene primer amplification gave estimated nucleated cell counts. Sequencing used immunoSEQ multiplex PCR; TCRdb keeps in-frame clones, though not all of them. Clone size and V and J calls were adopted from that table, with D and trimming inferred from the DNA. The sample holds about 230,000 clones, roughly 90% seen once. The CDR3 length is 15 residues. CDR1 and CDR2 (germline): SNHLY, FYNNEI. The V segment lost 7 bases and the J segment 0 bases; nucleotides outside the gene matches: 5. Specimen: PBMCs or T cells enriched from blood (not recorded which). The chain employs TRBV2 and TRBJ2-2; 7 bases map to TRBD1. The sequence was obtained from a woman under 40 with acute COVID-19. CDR3 in DNA: TGTGCCAGCACCACCGACAGGGCGAACACCGGGGAGCTGTTTTTT. Its protein is CASTTDRANTGELFF.